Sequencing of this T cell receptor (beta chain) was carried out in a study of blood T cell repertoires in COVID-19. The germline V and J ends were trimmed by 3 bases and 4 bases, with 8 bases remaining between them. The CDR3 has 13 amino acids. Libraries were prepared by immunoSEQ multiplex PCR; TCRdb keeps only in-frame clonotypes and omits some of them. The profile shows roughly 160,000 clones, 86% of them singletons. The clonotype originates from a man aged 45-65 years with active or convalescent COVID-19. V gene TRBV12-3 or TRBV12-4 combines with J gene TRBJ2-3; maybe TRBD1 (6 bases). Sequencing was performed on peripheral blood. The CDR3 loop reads CASSFTGPDTQYF. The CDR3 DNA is TGTGCCAGCAGTTTCACAGGGCCAGATACGCAGTATTTT.